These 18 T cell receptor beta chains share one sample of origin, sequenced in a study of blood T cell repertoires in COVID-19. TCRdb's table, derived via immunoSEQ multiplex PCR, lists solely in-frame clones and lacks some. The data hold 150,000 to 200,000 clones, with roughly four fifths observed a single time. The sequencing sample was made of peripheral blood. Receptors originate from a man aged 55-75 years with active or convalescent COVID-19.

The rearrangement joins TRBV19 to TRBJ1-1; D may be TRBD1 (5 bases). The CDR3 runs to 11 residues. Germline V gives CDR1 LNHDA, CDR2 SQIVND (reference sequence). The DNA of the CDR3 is TGTGGGACGGACATGAACACTGAAGCTTTCTTT. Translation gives CGTDMNTEAFF.

This CDR3 reads CASSLTSGVTDTQYF. CDR3 sequence (DNA): TGTGCCAGCAGCCTGACTAGCGGGGTAACAGATACGCAGTATTTT. The chain combines TRBV7-2 with TRBJ2-3; 11 nucleotides match TRBD2. V lost 5 bases and J lost 3; bases outside the gene matches: 4. Per germline, CDR1 SGHTA and CDR2 FQGNSA. This CDR3 comprises 15 residues.

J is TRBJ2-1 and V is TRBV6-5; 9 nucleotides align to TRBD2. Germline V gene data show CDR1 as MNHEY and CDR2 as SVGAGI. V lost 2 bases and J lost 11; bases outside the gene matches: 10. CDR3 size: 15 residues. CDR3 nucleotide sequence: TGTGCCAGCAGTTACATACTAGCGGGTTACCAAAAGCAGTTCTTC. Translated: CASSYILAGYQKQFF.

The CDR3 loop is CASSSGLAGGTDTQYF. DNA of the CDR3: TGTGCCAGCAGCTCTGGACTAGCGGGGGGCACAGATACGCAGTATTTT. The chain combines TRBV7-9 with TRBJ2-3; 13 nucleotides agree with TRBD2. In germline, CDR1 is SEHNR, CDR2 FQNEAQ (reference sequence). The CDR3 is 16 amino acids. Trimming cost V 4 bases and J 1 base; bases outside gene matches: 2.

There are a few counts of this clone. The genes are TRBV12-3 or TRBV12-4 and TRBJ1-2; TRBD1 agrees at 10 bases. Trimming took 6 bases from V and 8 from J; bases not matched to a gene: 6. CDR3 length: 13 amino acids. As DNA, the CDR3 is TGTGCCAGCAGCCCCGGGACAGGGGCCGGCTACACCTTC. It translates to CASSPGTGAGYTF.

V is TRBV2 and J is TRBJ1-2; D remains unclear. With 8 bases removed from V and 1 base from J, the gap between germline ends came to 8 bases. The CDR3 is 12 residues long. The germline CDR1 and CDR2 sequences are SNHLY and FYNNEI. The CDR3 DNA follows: TGTGCCAGCGGCCAGAATAACTATGGCTACACCTTC. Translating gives CASGQNNYGYTF.

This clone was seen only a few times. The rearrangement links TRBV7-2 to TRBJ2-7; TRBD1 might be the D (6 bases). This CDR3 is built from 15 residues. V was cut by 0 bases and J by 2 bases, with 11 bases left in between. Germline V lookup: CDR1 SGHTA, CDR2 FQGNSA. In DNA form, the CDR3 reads TGTGCCAGCAGCTTAGCAGGGGGAGTAGCCTACGAGCAGTACTTC. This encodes CASSLAGGVAYEQYF.

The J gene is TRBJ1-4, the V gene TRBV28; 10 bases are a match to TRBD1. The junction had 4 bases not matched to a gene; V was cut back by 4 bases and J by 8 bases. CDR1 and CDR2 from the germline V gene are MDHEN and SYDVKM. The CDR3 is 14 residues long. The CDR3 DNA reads TGTGCCAGCAGTTCGACAGGGGGCTCGGAAAAACTGTTTTTT. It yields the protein CASSSTGGSEKLFF. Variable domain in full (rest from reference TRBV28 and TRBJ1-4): DVKVTQSSRYLVKRTGEKVFLECVQDMDHENMFWYRQDPGLGLRLIYFSYDVKMKEKGDIPEGYSVSREKKERFSLILESASTNQTSMYLCASSSTGGSEKLFFGSGTQLSVL.

The CDR3 bases are TGCGCCAGCGAGGGGGAGGGCCATAAAGGATCCTACAATGAGCAGTTCTTC. Amino acids: CASEGEGHKGSYNEQFF. The chain recombines TRBV10-2 with TRBJ2-1; a possible D gene is TRBD2 (7 bases). Trimming cost V 8 bases and J 1 base, with 21 bases left between them. The germline CDR1 and CDR2 sequences are WSHSY and SAAADI. The CDR3 is made up of 17 amino acids.

The CDR3 protein is CASSDTGTGGTGELFF. Here the CDR3 DNA reads TGCGCCAGCAGCGATACCGGGACAGGGGGCACCGGGGAGCTGTTTTTT. The chain joins TRBV5-1 to TRBJ2-2, with 11 bases lining up with TRBD1. Germline CDR1 is SGHRS and CDR2 is YFSETQ. Trimming took 4 bases from V and 4 from J; bases not matched to a gene: 6. The CDR3 contains 16 residues.

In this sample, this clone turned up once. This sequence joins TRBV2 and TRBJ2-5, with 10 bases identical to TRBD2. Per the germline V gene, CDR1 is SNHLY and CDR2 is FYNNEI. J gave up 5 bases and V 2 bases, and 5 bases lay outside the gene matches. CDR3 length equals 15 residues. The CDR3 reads CASSETSGMGETQYF. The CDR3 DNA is TGTGCCAGCAGTGAAACTAGCGGGATGGGCGAGACCCAGTACTTC.

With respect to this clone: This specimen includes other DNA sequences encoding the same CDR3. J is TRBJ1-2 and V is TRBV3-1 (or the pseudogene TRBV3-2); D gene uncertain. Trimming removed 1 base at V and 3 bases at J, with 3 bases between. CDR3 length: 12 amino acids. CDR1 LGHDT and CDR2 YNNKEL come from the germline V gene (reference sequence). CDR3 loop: CASSQADYGYTF. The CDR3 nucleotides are TGTGCCAGCAGCCAAGCAGACTATGGCTACACCTTC.

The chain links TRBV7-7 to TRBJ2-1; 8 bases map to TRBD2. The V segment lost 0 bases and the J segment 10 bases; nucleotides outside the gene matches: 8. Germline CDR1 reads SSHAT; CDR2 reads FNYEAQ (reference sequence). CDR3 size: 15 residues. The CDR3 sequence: CASSLASGALGEQFF. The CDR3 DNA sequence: TGTGCCAGCAGCTTAGCTAGCGGGGCTTTAGGGGAGCAGTTCTTC.

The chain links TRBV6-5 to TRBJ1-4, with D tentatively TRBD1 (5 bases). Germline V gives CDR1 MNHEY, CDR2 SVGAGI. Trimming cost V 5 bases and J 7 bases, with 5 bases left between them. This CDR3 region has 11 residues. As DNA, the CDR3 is TGTGCCAGCAGTAGGGGTGAAAAACTGTTTTTT. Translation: CASSRGEKLFF.

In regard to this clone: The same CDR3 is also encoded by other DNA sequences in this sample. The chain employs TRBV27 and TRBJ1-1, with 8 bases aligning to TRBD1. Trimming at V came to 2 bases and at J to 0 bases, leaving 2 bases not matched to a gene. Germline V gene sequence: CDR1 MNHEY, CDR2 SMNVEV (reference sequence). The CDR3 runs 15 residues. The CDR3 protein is CASSLRTGLNTEAFF. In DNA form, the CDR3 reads TGTGCCAGCAGTTTAAGGACAGGGCTGAACACTGAAGCTTTCTTT.

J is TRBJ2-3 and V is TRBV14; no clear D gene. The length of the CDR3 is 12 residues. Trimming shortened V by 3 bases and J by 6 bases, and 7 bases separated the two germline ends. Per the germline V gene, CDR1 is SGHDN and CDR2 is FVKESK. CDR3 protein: CASSHNWDTQYF. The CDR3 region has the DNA TGTGCCAGCAGCCACAACTGGGATACGCAGTATTTT.

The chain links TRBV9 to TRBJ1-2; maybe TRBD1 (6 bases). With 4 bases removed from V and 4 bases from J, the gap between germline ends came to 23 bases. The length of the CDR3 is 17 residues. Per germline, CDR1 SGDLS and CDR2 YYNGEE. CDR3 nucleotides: TGTGCCAGCAGCCCGGCCGGGACACCTTTGAGGGGCTATGGCTACACCTTC. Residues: CASSPAGTPLRGYGYTF.

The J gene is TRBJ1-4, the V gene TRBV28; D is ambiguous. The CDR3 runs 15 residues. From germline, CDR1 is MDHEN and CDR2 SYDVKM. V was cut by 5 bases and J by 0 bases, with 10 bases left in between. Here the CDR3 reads CASSDYGTTNEKLFF. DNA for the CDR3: TGTGCCAGCAGTGATTACGGTACAACTAATGAAAAACTGTTTTTT.